Listed here is a single T cell receptor beta chain. This CDR3 region has 15 residues. Germline V gene lookup returns CDR1 SGHRS and CDR2 YFSETQ. After removal of 2 bases from V and 3 bases from J, the junction contained 7 bases not matched to a gene. These data belong to a study of cytomegalovirus exposure and HLA in healthy donors. The PCR used 60 Vbeta and 13 Jbeta primers. Sequencing was performed with immunoSEQ multiplex PCR; in TCRdb, only in-frame clones are kept and a portion is missing. This sample yields about 120,000 clones, of which about 80% are seen a single time; around 1.5% belongs to the top ten.

The sequencing input was PBMCs. The receptor comes from a woman aged 18-29 years in good health and CMV-seronegative. The J gene is TRBJ1-2, the V gene TRBV5-1, with TRBD1 identical over 7 bases. The CDR3 DNA reads TGCGCCAGCAGCTTAAAAGGGGGCCCGGACTATGGCTACACCTTC. Protein sequence: CASSLKGGPDYGYTF.